Listed below are T cell receptor beta chains from one sample, sequenced in a study of OX40 agonist ivuxolimab in advanced cancers. The repertoire was sequenced with immunoSEQ multiplex PCR; TCRdb's copy has only in-frame clones and lacks some. This table holds 76,000 or so clones, 65% to 90% found once. Sequenced material: CD4+ or CD8+ T cells sorted from blood, taken in a trial of the OX40 agonist ivuxolimab. The receptors originated from an adult with an advanced solid tumor such as melanoma, head and neck, liver or kidney cancer. CDR3s include the opening cysteine and the closing phenylalanine or tryptophan. Fields, in order: J gene, D gene, clone size, V gene, CDR3 protein, CDR3 DNA. The D gene is left open where the match is weak. Clone sizes are given selectively: once, few, many, or a class where the clone is expanded.

>TRBJ2-6|TRBD1|-|TRBV5-5
CASSPTGALSGANVLTF
TGTGCCAGCAGCCCGACAGGGGCTCTCTCTGGGGCCAACGTCCTGACTTTC
>TRBJ1-5|TRBD1|-|TRBV30
CAWIIRRGCNQPQHF
TGTGCCTGGATAATACGCAGGGGGTGCAATCAGCCCCAGCATTTT
>TRBJ2-2|-|-|TRBV2
CASSDWERTGELFF
TGTGCCAGCAGTGACTGGGAGAGAACCGGGGAGCTGTTTTTT
>TRBJ1-1|-|-|TRBV9
CASSLYTQENTEAFF
TGTGCCAGCAGCCTATATACACAGGAGAACACTGAAGCTTTCTTT
>TRBJ1-5|-|few|TRBV4-2
CASSQDRRNQPQHF
TGTGCCAGCAGCCAAGACAGAAGGAATCAGCCCCAGCATTTT
>TRBJ1-1|-|-|TRBV21-1
CASSSGQLGTEAFF
TGTGCCAGCAGCAGCGGACAGCTTGGTACTGAAGCTTTCTTT
>TRBJ2-7|TRBD1|-|TRBV4-2
CASSQDQRTGGLYEQYF
TGTGCCAGCAGCCAAGATCAGAGGACAGGGGGCCTCTACGAGCAGTACTTC
>TRBJ1-2|-|-|TRBV14
CASSQQAYDYGYTF
TGTGCCAGCAGCCAACAAGCGTATGACTATGGCTACACCTTC
>TRBJ1-1|-|-|TRBV27
CASSPTQMNTEAFF
TGTGCCAGCAGCCCGACACAAATGAACACTGAAGCTTTCTTT
>TRBJ2-1|TRBD1|-|TRBV5-3
CARPQGDRDYNEQFF
TGTGCCAGACCGCAGGGGGACAGGGACTACAATGAGCAGTTCTTC
>TRBJ1-6|-|-|TRBV6-1
CASSETDSPSCHF
TGTGCCAGCAGTGAAACTGACAGCCCCAGTTGCCACTTT
>TRBJ2-3|-|-|TRBV7-2
CASSSRQGRGYTDTQYF
TGTGCCAGCAGCTCCCGTCAGGGGAGAGGATACACAGATACGCAGTATTTT
>TRBJ2-3|TRBD2|-|TRBV5-6
CASSLFGLATDTQYF
TGTGCCAGCAGCTTATTTGGACTAGCGACAGATACGCAGTATTTT
>TRBJ1-1|-|-|TRBV30
CAWIQGWYTEAFF
TGTGCCTGGATACAGGGCTGGTACACTGAAGCTTTCTTT
>TRBJ1-5|TRBD1|-|TRBV7-8
CASSSSGGGGRNQPQHF
TGTGCCAGCAGCTCCTCAGGGGGGGGAGGGCGCAATCAGCCCCAGCATTTT
>TRBJ1-2|-|-|TRBV7-9
CASSLGETGANYGYTF
TGTGCCAGCAGCTTAGGCGAGACCGGAGCCAATTATGGCTACACCTTC
>TRBJ2-1|TRBD2|-|TRBV30
CAWNPGSGGHFYNEQFF
TGTGCCTGGAACCCGGGAAGCGGGGGGCATTTCTACAATGAGCAGTTCTTC
>TRBJ1-6|-|-|TRBV30
CAWGDQRRLHF
TGTGCCTGGGGGGACCAACGGCGCCTCCACTTT
>TRBJ2-3|-|few|TRBV18
CASSPGGGNTQYF
TGTGCCAGCTCACCAGGCGGGGGCAATACGCAGTATTTT
>TRBJ2-3|TRBD2|-|TRBV5-4
CASSPKGLAGGRGDTQYF
TGTGCCAGCAGCCCGAAGGGACTAGCGGGGGGGCGAGGAGATACGCAGTATTTT
>TRBJ1-2|-|-|TRBV5-8
CASSLDAGLRYGYTF
TGTGCCAGCAGCTTGGATGCAGGGCTGAGGTATGGCTACACCTTC
>TRBJ2-7|TRBD2|-|TRBV5-1
CASSLRGVNYEQYF
TGCGCCAGCAGCTTGCGGGGGGTTAACTACGAGCAGTACTTC
>TRBJ1-1|-|once|TRBV7-2
CASSFGLRGTEAFF
TGTGCCAGCAGCTTCGGTTTAAGGGGGACTGAAGCTTTCTTT
>TRBJ1-2|TRBD1|few|TRBV29-1
CSVGTGGGYGYTF
TGCAGCGTTGGGACAGGCGGGGGGTATGGCTACACCTTC
>TRBJ2-2|TRBD1|-|TRBV11-2
CASSLDGTGTGELFF
TGTGCCAGCAGCTTAGATGGGACAGGCACCGGGGAGCTGTTTTTT
>TRBJ2-2|-|-|TRBV7-2
CASSSSAWRGTGELFF
TGCGCCAGCAGCTCAAGTGCGTGGAGGGGCACCGGGGAGCTGTTTTTT
>TRBJ1-2|-|-|TRBV6-6
CASSLPSSDYGYTF
TGTGCCAGCAGTTTACCGTCGTCGGACTATGGCTACACCTTC
>TRBJ1-1|TRBD1|-|TRBV18
CASSPRQGSGEAFF
TGTGCCAGCTCACCTAGACAGGGGTCGGGTGAAGCTTTCTTT
>TRBJ2-3|-|-|TRBV7-2
CASSPGHSTDTQYF
TGTGCCAGCAGCCCGGGACATAGCACAGATACGCAGTATTTT
>TRBJ2-2|TRBD1|-|TRBV9
CASSVVGQGAGELFF
TGTGCCAGCAGCGTAGTCGGGCAGGGGGCCGGGGAGCTGTTTTTT
>TRBJ2-7|TRBD2|-|TRBV6-6
CASSYAASGSEQYF
TGTGCCAGCAGTTACGCGGCTAGCGGGAGCGAGCAGTACTTC
>TRBJ2-1|-|-|TRBV7-7
CASSLGVAGDNEQFF
TGTGCCAGCAGCTTAGGTGTGGCAGGGGACAATGAGCAGTTCTTC
>TRBJ2-6|-|-|TRBV10-3
CAISERDGGANVLTF
TGTGCCATCAGTGAAAGGGACGGTGGGGCCAACGTCCTGACTTTC
>TRBJ1-2|-|-|TRBV7-9
CASSPGNRDGYTF
TGTGCCAGCAGCCCCGGGAACAGGGATGGCTACACCTTC
>TRBJ1-5|TRBD1|-|TRBV7-2
CASSPGGQGAYSNQPQHF
TGTGCCAGCAGCCCGGGGGGACAGGGGGCGTATAGCAATCAGCCCCAGCATTTT
>TRBJ1-1|TRBD1|few|TRBV7-9
CASSQKQGRGNTEAFF
TGTGCCAGCAGCCAAAAACAGGGGAGGGGGAACACTGAAGCTTTCTTT
>TRBJ2-3|TRBD2|-|TRBV9
CASSPWRGLAISDTQYF
TGTGCCAGCAGCCCGTGGAGGGGACTAGCGATCTCAGATACGCAGTATTTT
>TRBJ2-3|-|-|TRBV6-1
CASSFRSFGEQYF
TGTGCCAGCAGTTTCCGCTCGTTCGGAGAGCAGTATTTT
>TRBJ2-5|-|-|TRBV10-3
CAISTGQETQYF
TGTGCCATCTCTACAGGTCAAGAGACCCAGTACTTC
>TRBJ1-1|-|-|TRBV30
CAWRMGRMNTEAFF
TGTGCCTGGAGGATGGGCAGGATGAACACTGAAGCTTTCTTT
>TRBJ1-4|-|-|TRBV29-1
CSVVSVGKLFF
TGCAGCGTTGTTTCAGTGGGAAAACTGTTTTTT
>TRBJ1-5|TRBD1|-|TRBV10-3
CAISGTGGFQPQHF
TGTGCCATCAGCGGGACAGGGGGCTTTCAGCCCCAGCATTTT
>TRBJ1-3|-|once|TRBV30
CAWGSGNTIYF
TGTGCCTGGGGCTCTGGAAACACCATATATTTT
>TRBJ2-5|-|-|TRBV2
CASSEALLQETQYF
TGTGCCAGCAGTGAAGCGCTTCTGCAAGAGACCCAGTACTTC
>TRBJ2-1|TRBD2|-|TRBV5-5
CASNQREYYNEQFF
TGTGCCAGTAACCAGCGGGAGTACTACAATGAGCAGTTCTTC
>TRBJ2-7|-|once|TRBV27
CATARVMAYEQYF
TGTGCCACCGCCAGGGTAATGGCCTACGAGCAGTACTTC
>TRBJ1-2|TRBD1|-|TRBV6-1
CASSEVTGGIDGYTF
TGTGCCAGCAGTGAAGTTACAGGGGGAATAGATGGCTACACCTTC
>TRBJ2-7|TRBD2|-|TRBV6-1
CASSERGGSVEQYF
TGTGCCAGCAGTGAGCGGGGGGGCTCGGTCGAGCAGTACTTC
>TRBJ1-2|-|-|TRBV28
CATRVGNYGYTF
TGTGCCACGAGAGTTGGGAATTATGGCTACACCTTC
>TRBJ1-3|-|-|TRBV19
CASSIVAAGSGNTIYF
TGTGCCAGTAGTATTGTCGCCGCGGGCTCTGGAAACACCATATATTTT
>TRBJ2-5|-|-|TRBV18
CASSPQRAETQYF
TGTGCCAGCTCACCACAGAGAGCAGAGACCCAGTACTTC
>TRBJ2-5|-|-|TRBV7-6
CASSPGPQETQYF
TGTGCCAGCAGCCCAGGGCCCCAAGAGACCCAGTACTTC
>TRBJ1-2|-|-|TRBV5-5
CASSTLGRLANYGYTF
TGTGCCAGCAGCACCCTAGGCCGGCTAGCTAACTATGGCTACACCTTC
>TRBJ2-3|-|-|TRBV11-1
CASSLSDRLSTDTQYF
TGTGCCAGCAGCTTATCCGACAGGCTGAGCACAGATACGCAGTATTTT
>TRBJ2-7|-|-|TRBV7-2
CASSLVGGSYEQYF
TGTGCCAGCAGCTTAGTAGGCGGCTCCTACGAGCAGTACTTC
>TRBJ2-3|-|-|TRBV11-2
CASSYNQVGDTQYF
TGTGCCAGCAGCTATAACCAGGTGGGGGATACGCAGTATTTT
>TRBJ1-1|-|-|TRBV11-2
CASSLNVGQNTEAFF
TGTGCCAGCAGCCTAAACGTGGGGCAGAACACTGAAGCTTTCTTT
>TRBJ1-1|-|-|TRBV7-9
CASSPRGGSNTEAFF
TGTGCCAGCAGCCCTCGTGGGGGGTCAAACACTGAAGCTTTCTTT
>TRBJ2-4|-|-|TRBV2
CASSGGSKNIQYF
TGTGCCAGCAGTGGAGGGTCCAAAAACATTCAGTACTTC